This paragraph reports one T cell receptor (beta chain). Its antigen remains unknown. PCR involved 60 Vbeta and 13 Jbeta primers. Method: immunoSEQ multiplex PCR; TCRdb's copy keeps in-frame clones and lacks some. The sample gives about 190,000 clones, 65% to 85% of which show up once; around 6% is in the top ten. The data belong to a study of cytomegalovirus exposure and HLA in healthy donors. Findings and caveats of the study: Reports indicate that TCR beta sequences accurately predicted the HLA-A and HLA-B alleles of most subjects. High sensitivity and specificity were reportedly achieved when the classifier diagnosed cytomegalovirus status. Common viral pathogens seemed to be connected with several of the most significant clusters, according to a later analysis. Earlier analysis found most TCR beta V segments productive about 90% or about 30% of the time.

V shed 4 bases and J 5 bases; nucleotides not matched to a gene: 10. From germline, CDR1 is MNHEY and CDR2 SMNVEV (reference sequence). CDR3 length: 16 residues. The rearrangement uses TRBV27 and TRBJ2-2; 7 nucleotides match TRBD1. Sequenced: PBMCs. The TCR sequence derives from a young woman in good health and CMV-seropositive. Here the CDR3 DNA reads TGTGCCAGCAGTTCGGGCAGGGGGTTCGGGACCGGGGAGCTGTTTTTT. Translation: CASSSGRGFGTGELFF.